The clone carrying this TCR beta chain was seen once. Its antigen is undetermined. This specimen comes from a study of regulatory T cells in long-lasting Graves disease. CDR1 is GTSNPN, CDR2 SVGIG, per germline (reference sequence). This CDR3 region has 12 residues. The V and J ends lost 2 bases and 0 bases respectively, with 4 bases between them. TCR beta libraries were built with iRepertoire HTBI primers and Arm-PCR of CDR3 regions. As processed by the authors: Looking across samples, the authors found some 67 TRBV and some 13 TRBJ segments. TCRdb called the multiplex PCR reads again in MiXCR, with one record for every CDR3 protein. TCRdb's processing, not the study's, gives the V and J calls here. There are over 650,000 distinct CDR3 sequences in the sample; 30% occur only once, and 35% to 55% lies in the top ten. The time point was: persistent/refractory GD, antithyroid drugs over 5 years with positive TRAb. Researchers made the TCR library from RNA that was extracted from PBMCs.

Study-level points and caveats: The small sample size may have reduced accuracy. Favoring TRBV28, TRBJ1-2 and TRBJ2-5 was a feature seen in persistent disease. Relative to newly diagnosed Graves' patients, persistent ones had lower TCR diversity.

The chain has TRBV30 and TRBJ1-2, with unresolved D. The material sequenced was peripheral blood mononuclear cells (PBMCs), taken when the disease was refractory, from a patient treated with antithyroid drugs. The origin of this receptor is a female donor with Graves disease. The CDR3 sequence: CAWSLSNYGYTF. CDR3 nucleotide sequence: TGTGCCTGGAGTCTATCTAACTATGGCTACACCTTC.